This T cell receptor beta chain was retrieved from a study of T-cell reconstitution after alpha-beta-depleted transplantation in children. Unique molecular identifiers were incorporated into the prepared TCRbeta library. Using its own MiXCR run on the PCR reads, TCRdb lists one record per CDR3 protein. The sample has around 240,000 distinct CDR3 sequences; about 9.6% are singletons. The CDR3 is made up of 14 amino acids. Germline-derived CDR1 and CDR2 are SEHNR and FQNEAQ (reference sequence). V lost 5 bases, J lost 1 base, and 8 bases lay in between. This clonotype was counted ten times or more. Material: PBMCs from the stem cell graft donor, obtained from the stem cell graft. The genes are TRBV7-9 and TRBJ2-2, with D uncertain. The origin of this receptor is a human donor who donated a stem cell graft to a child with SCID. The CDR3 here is CASSPTENTGELFF. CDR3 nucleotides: TGTGCCAGCAGCCCCACAGAGAACACCGGGGAGCTGTTTTTT.